Listed here are 10 T cell receptor beta chains from one sample, sequenced in a study of blood T cell repertoires in COVID-19. Clones were sequenced by immunoSEQ multiplex PCR, and TCRdb holds only the in-frame ones, with some missing. In the table there are around 260,000 clones, about 86% of which are singletons. Input material: PBMCs or T cells enriched from blood (not recorded which). These receptors all come from a man aged 25 to 45 with acute COVID-19.

The chain joins TRBV12-3 or TRBV12-4 to TRBJ2-1, with TRBD1 identical over 9 bases. This CDR3 has 13 residues. V shed 5 bases, J shed 14 bases, and the junction held 10 bases outside the gene matches. The CDR3 protein is CASSVLIGQGKFF. The CDR3 region has the DNA TGTGCCAGCAGTGTCCTCATTGGACAGGGGAAGTTCTTC.

The chain links TRBV28 to TRBJ2-1; TRBD2 matches 14 bases. CDR3 length: 13 amino acids. The V and J ends lost 7 bases and 12 bases, in that order; junction bases with no gene match: 5. Germline V gives CDR1 MDHEN, CDR2 SYDVKM. The CDR3 DNA reads TGTGCCAGCATCGGACTAGCGGGAGGTCGGCAGTTCTTC. Protein product: CASIGLAGGRQFF.

The chain employs TRBV19 and TRBJ1-1; 11 bases are shared with TRBD1. In germline, CDR1 is LNHDA, CDR2 SQIVND (reference sequence). Trimming took 7 bases from V and 5 from J; bases not matched to a gene: 9. The CDR3 totals 15 residues. The DNA for the CDR3 is TGTGCCAGTAAGGAGGACAGGGGGCTGAGTACTGAAGCTTTCTTT. Translated: CASKEDRGLSTEAFF.

This chain uses TRBV5-1 with TRBJ1-3, with D tentatively TRBD1 (6 bases). V lost 4 bases and J lost 4, with 12 bases in between. The CDR3 is 14 amino acids. Germline V gene data show CDR1 as SGHRS and CDR2 as YFSETQ. CDR3 in amino acids: CASSQTGNGNTIYF. The CDR3 DNA is TGCGCCAGCAGCCAAACAGGGAACGGAAACACCATATATTTT.

The gene calls are TRBV19 and TRBJ2-1; 9 bases are a match to TRBD1. Trimming removed 6 bases from V and 5 bases from J; junction bases left unmatched: 5. The length of the CDR3 is 14 residues. Per the germline V gene, CDR1 is LNHDA and CDR2 is SQIVND (reference sequence). CDR3: CASRVTGGNNEQFF. The CDR3 region has the DNA TGTGCCAGTAGGGTGACAGGGGGTAACAATGAGCAGTTCTTC.

This chain links TRBV4-2 with TRBJ2-3, with 7 bases matching TRBD1. Germline CDR1 is LGHNA and CDR2 is YNFKEQ. CDR3 size: 16 residues. V gave up 1 base and J gave up 2 bases; unmatched junction bases: 6. In DNA, the CDR3 is TGTGCCAGCAGCCAAGCTCTGACAGGGTCCACAGATACGCAGTATTTT. The encoded protein is CASSQALTGSTDTQYF.

The chain recombines TRBV3-1 (or the pseudogene TRBV3-2) with TRBJ2-1; 8 positions agree with TRBD2. CDR3 length: 15 residues. Germline CDR1 and CDR2: LGHDT and YNNKEL (reference sequence). The J segment lost 0 bases and the V segment lost 4 bases, leaving 2 bases of the junction unmatched. This CDR3 is CASSLSGSSYNEQFF. The CDR3 DNA follows: TGTGCCAGCAGCCTCAGCGGGAGCTCCTACAATGAGCAGTTCTTC.

As regards this clone: At one end, the junction sequence differs from germline, possibly due to a read error. The gene calls are TRBV29-1 and TRBJ1-1, with D hard to call. The germline gives CDR1 SQVTM, CDR2 ANQGSEA. There are 13 residues in the CDR3. CDR3 sequence reads: CSAETTMNTEAFF. The CDR3 DNA reads as TGCAGCGCTGAAACAACAATGAACACTGAAGCTTTCTTT.

The rearrangement links TRBV7-9 to TRBJ2-1; weak D call: TRBD1 (5 bases). The germline V and J ends were trimmed by 2 bases and 2 bases, with 10 bases remaining between them. The germline V gene encodes CDR1 SEHNR and CDR2 FQNEAQ (reference sequence). This CDR3 comprises 15 residues. In nucleotides, the CDR3 is TGTGCCAGCAGCTTATTAACAGGTGCCTACAATGAGCAGTTCTTC. Its translation: CASSLLTGAYNEQFF.

The V call is TRBV15, the J call TRBJ1-6, with a tentative D call TRBD1 (6 bases). V was pared by 3 bases and J by 10 bases, with 16 bases between. Per germline, CDR1 LNHNV and CDR2 YYDKDF (reference sequence). This CDR3 spans 15 amino acids. The CDR3 loop reads CATSRNAGEGSPLHF. CDR3 nucleotides: TGTGCCACCAGCAGGAACGCAGGGGAGGGCTCACCCCTCCACTTT.